This TCR beta chain is drawn from a study of blood T cell repertoires in COVID-19. Study context: Specimens from acute and convalescent COVID-19 originated in the United States, Italy and Spain. The analysed material was cDNA or gDNA that came from T cells, B-cell-depleted T cells, or PBMCs.

Original methodology: Nucleated cell counts were estimated from reference gene primer amplification. TCRdb's copy holds only in-frame clones and misses some; the assay was immunoSEQ multiplex PCR. The D gene and trimming were derived from the DNA, and the V and J assignments and clone size from that table. The repertoire holds hundreds of thousands of clones, with 83% as singletons. Trimming took 1 base from V and 6 from J, leaving 9 bases between them. From germline, CDR1 is LGHDT and CDR2 YNNKEL (reference sequence). This CDR3 has 13 amino acids. The sequencing sample was made of peripheral blood. The sequence was obtained from a woman aged 50 to 65 with acute or convalescent COVID-19. This chain joins TRBV3-1 (or the pseudogene TRBV3-2) and TRBJ1-1, with D possibly being TRBD1 (5 bases). CDR3 bases: TGTGCCAGCAGCCAAGGGTTGGGGCCTGAAGCTTTCTTT. Translation: CASSQGLGPEAFF.